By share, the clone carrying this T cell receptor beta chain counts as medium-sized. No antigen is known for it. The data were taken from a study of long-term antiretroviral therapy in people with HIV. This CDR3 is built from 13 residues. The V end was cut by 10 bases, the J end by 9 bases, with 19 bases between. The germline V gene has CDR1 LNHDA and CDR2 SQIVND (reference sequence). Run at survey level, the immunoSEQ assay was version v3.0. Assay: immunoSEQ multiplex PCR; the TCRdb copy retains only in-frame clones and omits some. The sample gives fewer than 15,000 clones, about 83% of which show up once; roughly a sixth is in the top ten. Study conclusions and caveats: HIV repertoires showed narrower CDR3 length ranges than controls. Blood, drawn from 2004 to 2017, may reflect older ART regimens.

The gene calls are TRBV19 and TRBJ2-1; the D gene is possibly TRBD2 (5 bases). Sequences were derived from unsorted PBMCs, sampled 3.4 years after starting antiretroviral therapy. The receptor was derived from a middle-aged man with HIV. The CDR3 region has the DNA TGTGCCACCCAGGCGGGTCCCAACAGTGAGCAGTTCTTC. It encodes CATQAGPNSEQFF.